The entry below describes one T cell receptor (beta chain). Source study methods: Amplification of reference gene primers was used by the study to estimate nucleated cell counts. The data were produced by immunoSEQ multiplex PCR, yet TCRdb's version contains in-frame clones alone and is incomplete. D and trimming were read from the DNA, whereas the V and J calls and clone size are those reported in that table. This table has about 76,000 clones, approximately 80% appearing once. V dropped 4 bases and J dropped 4; count of bases not matched to a gene: 9. Germline V gives CDR1 SGHDN, CDR2 FVKESK. The CDR3 length is 16 residues. The record originates from a study of blood T cell repertoires in COVID-19. About the study: Donors in the United States, Italy and Spain gave samples during acute or convalescent COVID-19. T cells, B-cell-depleted T cells, or PBMCs supplied cDNA or gDNA.

This chain links TRBV14 with TRBJ2-3, with 9 bases aligning to TRBD1. Material: peripheral blood. This clonotype was sampled from an elderly man with acute or convalescent COVID-19. The CDR3 nucleotides read TGTGCCAGCAGCCTACTTCAGGGACAGGGATCAGATACGCAGTATTTT. This codes for CASSLLQGQGSDTQYF.